This entry lists 22 T cell receptor beta chains sequenced from one sample in a study of shared clonotypes between healthy human individuals. Sequencing used immunoSEQ multiplex PCR; TCRdb keeps in-frame clones, though not all of them. This table has 1,400,000 or so clones, approximately 98.5% appearing once. Sequenced sample: naive CD4+ T cells sorted from blood. Subset of the sample: CD45RA+ positively selected. The receptors come from a man under 40 in good health.

V gene TRBV5-4 combines with J gene TRBJ2-5, with a weak D call TRBD2 (6 bases). Deletions cut 1 base from V and 2 bases from J, with 12 bases between. The CDR3 has 15 residues. CDR1 is SGHNT, CDR2 YYREEE, per germline (reference sequence). The CDR3 bases are TGTGCCAGCAGCTTGAGTTCCCGGGAGCAAGAGACCCAGTACTTC. It translates to CASSLSSREQETQYF.

The chain has TRBV5-4 and TRBJ1-4; D possibly corresponds to TRBD1 (5 bases). Per germline, CDR1 SGHNT and CDR2 YYREEE (reference sequence). The V end was cut by 4 bases, the J end by 5 bases, with 12 bases between. This CDR3 comprises 14 residues. DNA for the CDR3: TGTGCCAGCAGCCGGGGAGGGGCGAATGAAAAACTGTTTTTT. Residues: CASSRGGANEKLFF.

The CDR3 reads CASSRGTSAFSYEQYF. For the CDR3, the DNA is TGCGCCAGCAGCCGAGGGACTAGCGCCTTCTCCTACGAGCAGTACTTC. The chain recombines TRBV5-1 with TRBJ2-7; 10 bases are a match to TRBD2. The junction had 7 bases not matched to a gene; V was cut back by 4 bases and J by 0 bases. The CDR3 is made up of 16 amino acids. The germline CDR1 and CDR2 sequences are SGHRS and YFSETQ.

The rearrangement links TRBV28 to TRBJ2-3, with 9 bases lining up with TRBD1. The CDR3 has 14 amino acids. Germline CDR1 reads MDHEN; CDR2 reads SYDVKM. J lost 2 bases, V lost 8 bases, and 5 bases had no gene match. In DNA form, the CDR3 reads TGTGCCAGCGAGACAGGGGGTCCCACAGATACGCAGTATTTT. Encoded protein: CASETGGPTDTQYF.

The J gene is TRBJ2-7, the V gene TRBV5-1, with 7 positions matching TRBD1. The CDR3 covers 15 residues. Looked up from germline, CDR1 is SGHRS and CDR2 is YFSETQ. V lost 4 bases to trimming and J lost 3 bases; unmatched junction nucleotides: 10. CDR3 sequence (DNA): TGCGCCAGCAGCCCGGTAAGGACAGGAGACTACGAGCAGTACTTC. Protein: CASSPVRTGDYEQYF.

V gene TRBV11-2 combines with J gene TRBJ1-2; 8 positions agree with TRBD1. The V gene end was trimmed by 5 bases and the J gene end by 6 bases; junction bases not matched to a gene: 17. The CDR3 consists of 17 residues. Germline V gene lookup returns CDR1 SGHAT and CDR2 FQNNGV. DNA for the CDR3: TGTGCCAGCAGCCCCCTACCCCTAGACAGGGGTTTGGATGGCTACACCTTC. Its translation: CASSPLPLDRGLDGYTF.

The rearrangement links TRBV7-9 to TRBJ1-1; D call uncertain. Trimming cost V 8 bases and J 8 bases, with 12 bases left between them. Germline CDR1 and CDR2: SEHNR and FQNEAQ (reference sequence). The CDR3 runs to 11 residues. CDR3 DNA: TGTGCCAGCCACCGGGAGCTCGAAGCTTTCTTT. As protein: CASHRELEAFF.

This chain joins TRBV5-4 and TRBJ1-1; TRBD1 matches at 9 bases. Germline V gives CDR1 SGHNT, CDR2 YYREEE (reference sequence). The CDR3 is made up of 15 amino acids. V was pared by 4 bases and J by 4 bases, with 8 bases of the junction left unmatched. CDR3 residues: CASSDLQGAGTEAFF. In nucleotides, the CDR3 is TGTGCCAGCAGCGACTTACAGGGGGCGGGCACTGAAGCTTTCTTT.

This clone was found once. The chain uses TRBV5-1 and TRBJ2-7, with D unclear. Trimming removed 6 bases from V and 0 bases from J, with 13 bases in between. Germline values: CDR1 SGHRS, CDR2 YFSETQ. The CDR3 totals 14 residues. The CDR3 DNA follows: TGCGCCAGCAACCAAGGACCCAGCTCCTACGAGCAGTACTTC. As protein: CASNQGPSSYEQYF.

This CDR3 is CASSSGPGETQYF. CDR3 DNA: TGTGCCAGCAGCTCCGGGCCTGGAGAGACCCAGTACTTC. The rearrangement joins TRBV7-3 to TRBJ2-5, with D unclear. V was shortened by 4 bases and J by 4 bases, with 10 bases between the two germline ends. The germline V gene encodes CDR1 SGHTA and CDR2 FQGTGA. The CDR3 consists of 13 residues.

In DNA form, the CDR3 reads TGTGCTAGTGGTTTGGTATCAGTCGGGAGTAGCAGCACTGAAGCTTTCTTT. This translates into CASGLVSVGSSSTEAFF. V and J are TRBV12-5 and TRBJ1-1; D remains ambiguous. Per the germline V gene, CDR1 is LGHNT and CDR2 is FRNRAP. The CDR3 runs to 17 residues. Trimming shortened V by 0 bases and J by 4 bases, and 18 bases separated the two germline ends. The entire variable domain, with the rest obtained from reference TRBV12-5 and TRBJ1-1, is as follows: DARVTQTPRHKVTEMGQEVTMRCQPILGHNTVFWYRQTMMQGLELLAYFRNRAPLDDSGMPKDRFSAEMPDATLATLKIQPSEPRDSAVYFCASGLVSVGSSSTEAFFGQGTRLTVV.

V gene TRBV10-3 combines with J gene TRBJ1-4; 11 bases agree with TRBD1. The CDR3 extends over 15 amino acids. The junction had 6 bases not matched to a gene; V was cut back by 4 bases and J by 8 bases. Germline assignment: CDR1 ENHRY and CDR2 SYGVKD. The chain's CDR3 is CAISAGQGAGEKLFF. For the CDR3, the DNA is TGTGCCATCAGTGCCGGACAGGGGGCTGGGGAAAAACTGTTTTTT.

CDR3 sequence (DNA): TGTGCCAGCAGCTTAATGGCGTACGGGAGGCACGCCGGGGAGCTGTTTTTT. Protein product: CASSLMAYGRHAGELFF. The chain has TRBV5-6 and TRBJ2-2, with TRBD2 matching 7 bases. Looked up from germline, CDR1 is SGHDT and CDR2 is YYEEEE. The CDR3 is 17 residues long. J gave up 6 bases and V 2 bases, and 13 bases lay outside the gene matches.

This sequence joins TRBV7-9 and TRBJ2-3; D uncertain. This CDR3 contains 15 residues. Germline V lookup: CDR1 SEHNR, CDR2 FQNEAQ (reference sequence). The V and J ends lost 1 base and 3 bases respectively, with 11 bases between them. The CDR3 nucleotides read TGTGCCAGCAGCTTAGGACGACTGGGGACAGATACGCAGTATTTT. Residues: CASSLGRLGTDTQYF.

This sequence joins TRBV9 and TRBJ2-2; D is uncertain. Per germline, CDR1 SGDLS and CDR2 YYNGEE. The CDR3 sequence is 13 residues long. V lost 0 bases and J 4 bases, leaving 4 bases between the germline ends. The DNA of the CDR3 is TGTGCCAGCAGCGTAGCCCCCACCGGGGAGCTGTTTTTT. It is translated as CASSVAPTGELFF.

V and J are TRBV28 and TRBJ1-2; perhaps TRBD1 as D (6 bases). Germline V gene data show CDR1 as MDHEN and CDR2 as SYDVKM. The CDR3 has 13 residues. The germline V and J ends were trimmed by 2 bases and 6 bases, with 10 bases remaining between them. The CDR3 bases are TGTGCCAGCAGTTTAATCCAGGGGAATGGCTACACCTTC. It encodes CASSLIQGNGYTF.

The J gene is TRBJ1-1, the V gene TRBV7-2; TRBD1 aligns across 8 bases. V trimming: 10 bases; J trimming: 1 base; junction bases outside the gene matches: 8. The CDR3 sequence is 14 residues long. Germline CDR1 is SGHTA and CDR2 is FQGNSA. CDR3 in amino acids: CATKTGTGNTEAFF. The CDR3 coding sequence is TGTGCCACCAAGACCGGGACAGGGAACACTGAAGCTTTCTTT.

V is TRBV19 and J is TRBJ2-7; 8 nucleotides align to TRBD1. This CDR3 is 13 amino acids long. The J segment lost 2 bases and the V segment lost 6 bases, leaving 3 bases of the junction unmatched. Germline CDR1 reads LNHDA; CDR2 reads SQIVND (reference sequence). For the CDR3, the DNA is TGTGCCAGTAGACAGGGGGAAGCCTACGAGCAGTACTTC. This codes for CASRQGEAYEQYF. Filled out from reference TRBV19 and TRBJ2-7, the complete variable domain reads DGGITQSPKYLFRKEGQNVTLSCEQNLNHDAMYWYRQDPGQGLRLIYYSQIVNDFQKGDIAEGYSVSREKKESFPLTVTSAQKNPTAFYLCASRQGEAYEQYFGPGTRLTVT.

The sample holds one count of this clone. The J gene is TRBJ2-2, the V gene TRBV6-6, with 7 positions matching TRBD1. The trim removed 11 bases at V and 0 bases at J, leaving 6 bases unmatched. The CDR3 is 14 amino acids. CDR1 and CDR2 from the germline V gene are MNHNY and SVGAGI (reference sequence). The DNA of the CDR3 is TGTGCCTGCGAGGACAGGCCGAACACCGGGGAGCTGTTTTTT. Translating gives CACEDRPNTGELFF.

The chain recombines TRBV7-2 with TRBJ1-3, with D tentatively TRBD1 (5 bases). This CDR3 region has 15 residues. Trimming removed 4 bases from V and 2 bases from J, with 12 bases in between. CDR1 is SGHTA and CDR2 is FQGNSA in the germline V gene. The CDR3 spells CASSSRGSAGNTIYF. In DNA form, the CDR3 reads TGTGCCAGCAGCTCTCGGGGGTCCGCTGGAAACACCATATATTTT.

This chain joins TRBV9 and TRBJ2-2, with D perhaps TRBD1 (7 bases). Germline CDR1 SGDLS, CDR2 YYNGEE. V was cut by 3 bases and J by 3 bases, with 15 bases left in between. The CDR3 loop spans 16 amino acids. The CDR3 loop is CASSGKGGQHTGELFF. The CDR3 DNA follows: TGTGCCAGCAGCGGCAAGGGGGGACAGCACACCGGGGAGCTGTTTTTT.

The chain has TRBV21-1 and TRBJ2-7. TRBV21-1 is a documented pseudogene. The CDR3 length is 16 residues. This CDR3 reads CASSKGGVQEGGEQYF. The CDR3, as DNA: TGTGCCAGCAGCAAAGGGGGCGTACAGGAAGGAGGCGAGCAGTACTTC.